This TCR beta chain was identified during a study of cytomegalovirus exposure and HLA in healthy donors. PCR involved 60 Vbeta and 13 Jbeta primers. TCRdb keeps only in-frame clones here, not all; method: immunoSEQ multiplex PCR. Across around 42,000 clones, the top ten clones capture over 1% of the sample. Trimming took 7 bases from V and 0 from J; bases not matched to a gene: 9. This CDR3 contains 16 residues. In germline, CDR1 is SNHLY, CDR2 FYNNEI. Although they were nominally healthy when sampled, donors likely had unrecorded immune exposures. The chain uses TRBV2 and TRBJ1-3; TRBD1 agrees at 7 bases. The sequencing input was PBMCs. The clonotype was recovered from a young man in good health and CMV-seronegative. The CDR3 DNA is TGTGCCAGCACGCTAACGGGACAGCTCTCTGGAAACACCATATATTTT. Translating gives CASTLTGQLSGNTIYF.